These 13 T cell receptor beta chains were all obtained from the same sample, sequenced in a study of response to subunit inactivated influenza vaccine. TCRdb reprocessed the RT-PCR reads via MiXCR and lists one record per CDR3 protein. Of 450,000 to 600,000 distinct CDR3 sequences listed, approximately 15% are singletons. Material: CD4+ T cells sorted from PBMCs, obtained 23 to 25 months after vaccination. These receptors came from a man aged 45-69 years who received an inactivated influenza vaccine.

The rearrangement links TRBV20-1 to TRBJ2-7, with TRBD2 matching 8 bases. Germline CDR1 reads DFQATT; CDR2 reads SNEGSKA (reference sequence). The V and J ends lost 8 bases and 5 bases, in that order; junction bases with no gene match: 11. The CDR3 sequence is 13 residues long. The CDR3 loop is CSPKKSGSDEQYF. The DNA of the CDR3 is TGCAGTCCCAAAAAGAGCGGGAGCGACGAGCAGTACTTC.

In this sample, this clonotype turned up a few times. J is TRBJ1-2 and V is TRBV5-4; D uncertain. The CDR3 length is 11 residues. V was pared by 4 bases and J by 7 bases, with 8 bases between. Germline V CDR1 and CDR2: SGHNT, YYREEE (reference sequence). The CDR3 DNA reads TGTGCCAGCAGCCTAGGTTTTGGCTACACCTTC. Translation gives CASSLGFGYTF.

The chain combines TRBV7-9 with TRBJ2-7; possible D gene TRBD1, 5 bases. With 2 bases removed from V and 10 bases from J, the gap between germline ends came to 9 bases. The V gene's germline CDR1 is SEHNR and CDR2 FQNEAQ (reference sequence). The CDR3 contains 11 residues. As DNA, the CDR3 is TGTGCCAGCAGCTTACAGGGAAGTCAGTACTTC. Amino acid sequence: CASSLQGSQYF.

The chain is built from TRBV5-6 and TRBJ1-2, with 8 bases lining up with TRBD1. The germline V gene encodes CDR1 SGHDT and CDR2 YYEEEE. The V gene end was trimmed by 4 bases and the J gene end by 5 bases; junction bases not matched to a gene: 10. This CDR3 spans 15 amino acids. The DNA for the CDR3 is TGTGCCAGCAGCCCATGGGACAGGCCGAGATATGGCTACACCTTC. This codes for CASSPWDRPRYGYTF.

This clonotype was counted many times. The CDR3 coding sequence is TGTGCCAGCAGTTACGCGGGACAGGGGTCTGGGGCCAACGTCCTGACTTTC. Its protein is CASSYAGQGSGANVLTF. The rearrangement joins TRBV6-5 to TRBJ2-6; 10 bases agree with TRBD1. In germline, CDR1 is MNHEY, CDR2 SVGAGI. V lost 2 bases and J lost 1; bases outside the gene matches: 2. The CDR3 covers 17 residues.

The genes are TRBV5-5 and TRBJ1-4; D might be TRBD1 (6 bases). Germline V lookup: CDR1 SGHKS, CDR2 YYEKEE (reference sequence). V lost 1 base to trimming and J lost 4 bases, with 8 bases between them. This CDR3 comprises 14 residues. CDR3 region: CASSLRGFNEKLFF. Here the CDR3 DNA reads TGTGCCAGCAGCTTGAGGGGGTTTAATGAAAAACTGTTTTTT. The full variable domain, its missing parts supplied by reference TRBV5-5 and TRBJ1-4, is DAGVTQSPTHLIKTRGQQVTLRCSPISGHKSVSWYQQVLGQGPQFIFQYYEKEERGRGNFPDRFSARQFPNYSSELNVNALLLGDSALYLCASSLRGFNEKLFFGSGTQLSVL.

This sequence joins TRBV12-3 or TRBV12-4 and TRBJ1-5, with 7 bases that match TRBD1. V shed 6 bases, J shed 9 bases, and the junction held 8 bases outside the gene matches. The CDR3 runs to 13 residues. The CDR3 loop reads CASRTGAVGPQHF. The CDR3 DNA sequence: TGTGCCAGCAGAACAGGGGCGGTAGGGCCCCAGCATTTT.

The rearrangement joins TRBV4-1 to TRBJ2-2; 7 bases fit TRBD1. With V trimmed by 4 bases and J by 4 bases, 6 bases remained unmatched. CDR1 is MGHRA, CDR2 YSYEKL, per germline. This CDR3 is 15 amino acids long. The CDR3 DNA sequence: TGCGCCAGCAGCCCCCGACAGGGTACCACCGGGGAGCTGTTTTTT. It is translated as CASSPRQGTTGELFF.

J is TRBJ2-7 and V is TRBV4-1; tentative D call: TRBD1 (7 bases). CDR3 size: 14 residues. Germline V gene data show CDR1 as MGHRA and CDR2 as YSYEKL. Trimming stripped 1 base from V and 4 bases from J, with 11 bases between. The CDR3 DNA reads TGCGCCAGCAGCCAAGGGGCAGGGGGGTACGAGCAGTACTTC. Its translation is CASSQGAGGYEQYF.

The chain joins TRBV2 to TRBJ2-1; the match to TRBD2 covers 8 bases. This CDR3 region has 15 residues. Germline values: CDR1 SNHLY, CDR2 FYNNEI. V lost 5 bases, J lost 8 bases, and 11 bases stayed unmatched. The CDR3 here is CASSYNGGASDEQFF. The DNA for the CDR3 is TGTGCCAGCAGTTACAACGGGGGGGCCTCCGATGAGCAGTTCTTC.

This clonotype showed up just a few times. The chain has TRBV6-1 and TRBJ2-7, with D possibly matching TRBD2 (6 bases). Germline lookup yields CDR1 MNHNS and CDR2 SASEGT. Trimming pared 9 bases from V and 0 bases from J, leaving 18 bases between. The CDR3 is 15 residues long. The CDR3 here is CASSYLDGSSYEQYF. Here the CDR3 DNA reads TGTGCCAGTTCCTATCTTGACGGGAGCTCCTACGAGCAGTACTTC.

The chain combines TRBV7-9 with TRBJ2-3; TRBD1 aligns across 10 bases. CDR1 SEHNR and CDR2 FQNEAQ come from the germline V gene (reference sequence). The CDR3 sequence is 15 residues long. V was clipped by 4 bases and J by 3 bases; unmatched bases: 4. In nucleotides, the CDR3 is TGTGCCAGCAGCTCCTGGACAGGGGGAACAGATACGCAGTATTTT. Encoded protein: CASSSWTGGTDTQYF.

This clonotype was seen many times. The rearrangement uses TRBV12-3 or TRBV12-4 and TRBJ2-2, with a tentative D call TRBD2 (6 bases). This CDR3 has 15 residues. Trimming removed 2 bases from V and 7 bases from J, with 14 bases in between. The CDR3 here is CASSLRGTLDGELFF. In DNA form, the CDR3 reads TGTGCCAGCAGTTTACGCGGGACCCTGGACGGGGAGCTGTTTTTT.